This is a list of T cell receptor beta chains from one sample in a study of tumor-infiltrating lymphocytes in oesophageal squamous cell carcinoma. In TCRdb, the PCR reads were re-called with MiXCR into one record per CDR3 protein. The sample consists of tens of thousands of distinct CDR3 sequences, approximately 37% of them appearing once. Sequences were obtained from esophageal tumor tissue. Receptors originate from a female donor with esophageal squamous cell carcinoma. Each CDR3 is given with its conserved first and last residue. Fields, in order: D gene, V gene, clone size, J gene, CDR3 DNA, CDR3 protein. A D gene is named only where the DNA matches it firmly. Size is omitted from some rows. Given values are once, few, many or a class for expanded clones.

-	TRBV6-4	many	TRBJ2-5	TGTGCCAGCAGTGACCCGACTCCGCGGGAAGGGCTTGTCGGACAGCCCGTGAGGGAGACCCAGTACTTC	CASSDPTPREGLVGQPVRETQYF
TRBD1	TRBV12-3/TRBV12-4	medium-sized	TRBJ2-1	TGTGCCAGCAGTTTACGGAGGACAGGGGGCCTCAATGAGCAGTTCTTC	CASSLRRTGGLNEQFF
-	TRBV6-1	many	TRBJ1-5	TGTGCCAGCAGTGGGAAGGGCTCAGGGAAGAGACAGCCCCAGCATTTT	CASSGKGSGKRQPQHF
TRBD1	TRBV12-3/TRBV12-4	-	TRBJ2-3	TGTGCCAGCAGTTTCCGACAGGGAGGCACAGATACGCAGTATTTT	CASSFRQGGTDTQYF
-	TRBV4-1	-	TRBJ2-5	TGCGCCAGCAGCCAAACCCCCCCCGGGGGACAGTTAGAGACCCAGTACTTC	CASSQTPPGGQLETQYF
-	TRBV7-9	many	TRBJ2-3	TGTGCCAGCAGCAAGGACAGCACAGATACGCAGTATTTT	CASSKDSTDTQYF
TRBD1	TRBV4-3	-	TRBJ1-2	TGCGCCAGCAGCCAAGAGGAGGGACAGATTTATGGCTACACCTTC	CASSQEEGQIYGYTF
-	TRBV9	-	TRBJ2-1	TGTGCCAGCAGCCCGCGAACAGCGCTCGACAATGAGCAGTTCTTC	CASSPRTALDNEQFF
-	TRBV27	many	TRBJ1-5	TGTGCCAGCAGCGTGTCAGGGAATCAGCCCCAGCATTTT	CASSVSGNQPQHF
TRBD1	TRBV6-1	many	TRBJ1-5	TGTGCCAGCAGTTCTACAGGGGTCCGGACGCCCCAGCATTTT	CASSSTGVRTPQHF
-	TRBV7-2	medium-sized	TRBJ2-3	TGTGCCAGCAGCTTAGGGACCCCCCGCACAGATACGCAGTATTTT	CASSLGTPRTDTQYF
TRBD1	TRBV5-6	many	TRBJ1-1	TGTGCCAGCAGCCCTGCCGGGACAGGGGGATCATTGGCAGCTTTCTTT	CASSPAGTGGSLAAFF
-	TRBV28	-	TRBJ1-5	TGTGCCAGCAGTTACCCCGAGGACGGGCACCAGCATTTT	CASSYPEDGHQHF
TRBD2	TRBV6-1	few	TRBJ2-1	TGTGCCAGCAGTCTAGCGGGCCTCAATGAGCAGTTCTTC	CASSLAGLNEQFF
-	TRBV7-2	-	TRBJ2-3	TGTGCCAGCAGCACGGCGAGAGACGGGGAGCTGTATTTT	CASSTARDGELYF
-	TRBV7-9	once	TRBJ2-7	TGTGCCAGCAGCTCCAACCGAAAACCCGGGCATGAGCAGTACTTC	CASSSNRKPGHEQYF
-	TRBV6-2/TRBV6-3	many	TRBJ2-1	TGTGCCAGCATTTCGGAAGAGAGGGCCTCCTACAATGAGCAGTTCTTC	CASISEERASYNEQFF
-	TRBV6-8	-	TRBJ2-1	TGTGCCAGCCTAAGCTACAATGAGCAGTTCTTC	CASLSYNEQFF
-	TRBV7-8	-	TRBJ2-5	TGTGCCAGCAGCTTACCCAAAGAGACCCAGTACTTC	CASSLPKETQYF
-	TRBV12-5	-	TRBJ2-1	TGTGCTAGTGGTTTGAATTTGAGCGGAATCCGCTCCTACAATGAGCAGTTCTTC	CASGLNLSGIRSYNEQFF
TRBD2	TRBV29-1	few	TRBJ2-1	TGCAGCGTTGACGGAGGACTAGCAAGCTATGAGCAGTTCTTC	CSVDGGLASYEQFF
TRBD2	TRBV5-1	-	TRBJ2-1	TGCGCCAGCAGCTTGGGGACTAGCACCTACAATGAGCAGTTCTTC	CASSLGTSTYNEQFF
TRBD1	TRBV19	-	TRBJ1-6	TGTGCCAGTAGTACCGGGACAGATAATTCACCCCTCCACTTT	CASSTGTDNSPLHF
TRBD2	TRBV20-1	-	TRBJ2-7	TGCAGTGCTTGGGGGACTAGCGGGAGTATTTACGAGCAGTACTTC	CSAWGTSGSIYEQYF
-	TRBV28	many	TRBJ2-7	TGTGCCAGCAGAGGGGTTGGGGGAACCAATGAGCAGTACTTC	CASRGVGGTNEQYF
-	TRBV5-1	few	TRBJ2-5	TGCGCCAGCAGCTTGGAATCCCGGAGGGAAGAGACCCAGTACTTC	CASSLESRREETQYF
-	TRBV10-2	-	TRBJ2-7	TGCGCCAGCAGCAGTGTGGGGGAGCAGTACTTC	CASSSVGEQYF
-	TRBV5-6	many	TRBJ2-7	TGTGCCAGCAGCTCGGAGCTAATGACTCCATCCTACGAGCAGTACTTC	CASSSELMTPSYEQYF
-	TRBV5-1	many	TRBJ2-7	TGCGCCAGCAGCTTGAGTCTAGACGGTAACGAGCAGTACTTC	CASSLSLDGNEQYF
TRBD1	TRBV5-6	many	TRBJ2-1	TGTGCCAGCAGCCCTATTAACAGGGGGGCTGGGGGTGAGCAGTTCTTC	CASSPINRGAGGEQFF
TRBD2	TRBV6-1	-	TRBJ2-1	TGTGCCAGCACAGAAGCGGGGGGCTACAATGAGCAGTTCTTC	CASTEAGGYNEQFF
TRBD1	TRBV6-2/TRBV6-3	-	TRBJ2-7	TGTGCCAGCAGTAGACGCGGGACAGGAGTTAACGAGCAGTACTTC	CASSRRGTGVNEQYF
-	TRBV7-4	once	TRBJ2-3	TGTGCCAGCAGCTTAGCCCAGAACACAGATACGCAGTATTTT	CASSLAQNTDTQYF
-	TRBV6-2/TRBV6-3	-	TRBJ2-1	TGTGCCAGCCTCACCGGGACGGGTAGGGATGAGCAGTTCTTC	CASLTGTGRDEQFF
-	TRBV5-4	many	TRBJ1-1	TGTGCCAGCAGCTTGGGGCCACAGGGAGGCCACACTGAAGCTTTCTTT	CASSLGPQGGHTEAFF
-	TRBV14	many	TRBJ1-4	TGTGCCAGCAGCCGGACGGAGAAAAAACTGTTTTTT	CASSRTEKKLFF
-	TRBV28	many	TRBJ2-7	TGTGCCAGCAGTCGCCCCGTGGGGGAGCAGTACTTC	CASSRPVGEQYF
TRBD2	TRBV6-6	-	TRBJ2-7	TGTGCCAGCAATAGGGGACTAGCGGGAGAACGAGAGCAGTACTTC	CASNRGLAGEREQYF
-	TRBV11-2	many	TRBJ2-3	TGTGCCAGCAGCTTCTGGGGCGGCCGGTTAGATACGCAGTATTTT	CASSFWGGRLDTQYF
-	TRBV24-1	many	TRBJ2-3	TGTGCCACCAACAGGGTTGAGTCAGATACGCAGTATTTT	CATNRVESDTQYF
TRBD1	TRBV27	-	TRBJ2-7	TGTGCCAGCAGGGGCTCCGGGACAGGATACGAGCAGTACTTC	CASRGSGTGYEQYF
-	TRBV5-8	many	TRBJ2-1	TGTGCCAGCAGCCCCCGACTAGTTTCCTACAATGAGCAGTTCTTC	CASSPRLVSYNEQFF
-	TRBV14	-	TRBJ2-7	TGTGCCAGCAGCCAATATAGGTACTGGGCCAGAGAGCAGTACTTC	CASSQYRYWAREQYF
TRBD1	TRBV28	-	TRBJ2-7	TGTGCCAGCAGGGTATCAGGGGGCGCCTACGAGCAGTACTTC	CASRVSGGAYEQYF
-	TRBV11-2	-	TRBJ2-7	TGTGCCAGCAGCTTAGAGGTGGGATTTTACGAGCAGTACTTC	CASSLEVGFYEQYF
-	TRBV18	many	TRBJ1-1	TGTGCCAGCTCTCCGCTGGGGACGACGGGGACTGAAGCTTTCTTT	CASSPLGTTGTEAFF
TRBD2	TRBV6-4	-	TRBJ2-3	TGTGCCAGCAGTAAGACTAGCGGGAGGGCCCCGACGGAAGATACGCAGTATTTT	CASSKTSGRAPTEDTQYF
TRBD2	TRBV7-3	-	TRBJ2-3	TGTGCCAGCAGGAATAGCGGGAGGGACACAGATACGCAGTATTTT	CASRNSGRDTDTQYF
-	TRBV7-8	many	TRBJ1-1	TGTGCCAGCAGCGACCCGAGCACTGAAGCTTTCTTT	CASSDPSTEAFF
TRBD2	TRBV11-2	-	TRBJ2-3	TGTGCCAGCAGCTTAGCCGCACTAGCGGGAGGGCCGAGTACGCAGTATTTT	CASSLAALAGGPSTQYF
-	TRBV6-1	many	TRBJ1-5	TGTGCCAGCAGTTCAATAATGGGCAATCAGCCCCAGCATTTT	CASSSIMGNQPQHF
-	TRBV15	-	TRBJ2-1	TGTGCCACCAGCAGAGACGGGGACGAGCAGTTCTTC	CATSRDGDEQFF
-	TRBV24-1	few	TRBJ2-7	TGTGCCACCAGTGATTTTTTGCAGGGAAGGCATGAGCAGTACTTC	CATSDFLQGRHEQYF